The sequence of this T cell receptor (beta chain) was determined in a study of early T cells in non-severe SARS-CoV-2 infection. Overall study context: Sequenced bulk RNA came from whole blood that was unsorted, and chains were unpaired. General study results and limits: Anti-spike CD8 specificities were favored by VDJdb matching, whose results missed private and CD4 specificities.

This clonotype was seen repeatedly, ten times or more. Its antigen is undetermined. Unique molecular identifiers tagged individual cDNA molecules. One entry per CDR3 protein results from TCRdb running MiXCR on the 5' RACE reads. The sample contains some 66,000 distinct CDR3 sequences, over 8% of which appear only once. Deletions cut 3 bases from V and 0 bases from J, with 13 bases between. Germline V gene sequence: CDR1 DFQATT, CDR2 SNEGSKA (reference sequence). This CDR3 is 15 amino acids long. The sequencing input was whole blood. The chain has TRBV20-1 and TRBJ2-3; D ambiguous. The receptor's source is an adult who was a healthcare worker with PCR-confirmed SARS-CoV-2 infection or an uninfected control (not recorded which). CDR3 in DNA: TGCAGTGCTAGGTCCTTAGGCACTAGCACAGATACGCAGTATTTT. Protein sequence: CSARSLGTSTDTQYF.